The rows below give T cell receptor beta chains drawn from one sample of a study of T cell repertoires in cytomegalovirus infection. TCRdb re-analysed the reads in MiXCR, keeping a single row per CDR3 protein. Of some 900,000 distinct CDR3 sequences listed, 32% are singletons. Their specific antigens are unknown. Source: cultured CD8+ T cells from PBMCs, taken from culture after CMV antigen stimulation. The receptor set was obtained from a human donor in good health (CMV status not recorded). Some clones in this sample may be carry-over from other donors' samples. Both conserved end residues are part of each CDR3. The D gene is left open where the match is weak. Clone size is shown for a subset of rows, as once, few, many or a class of expanded clone.

clone_size,j_call,v_call,d_call,cdr3_nt,cdr3_aa
many,TRBJ2-1,TRBV7-9,NA,TGTGCCAGCAGCTTATATTCGGGCGGGGATCACCATGAGCAGTTCTTC,CASSLYSGGDHHEQFF
few,TRBJ2-3,TRBV7-9,TRBD2,TGTGCCAGCAGCCTAAGCGGGACTAGCGGTATAGATACGCAGTATTTT,CASSLSGTSGIDTQYF
NA,TRBJ1-1,TRBV2,NA,TGTGCCAGCGGCTCCGGGGCTCTATACACTGAAGCTTTCTTT,CASGSGALYTEAFF
NA,TRBJ2-1,TRBV4-1,TRBD2,TGCGCCAGCAGCCAATTCACCACTAGCGGGGGGTCCTACAATGAGCAGTTCTTC,CASSQFTTSGGSYNEQFF
NA,TRBJ2-5,TRBV7-9,TRBD1,TGTGCCAGCAGCTCGCCCCGGGACAGGGGGCGCGAGGGAGAGACCCAGTACTTC,CASSSPRDRGREGETQYF
NA,TRBJ1-2,TRBV29-1,TRBD1,TGCAGCGTGAACACAGGGGTTTATGGCTACACCTTC,CSVNTGVYGYTF
NA,TRBJ1-2,TRBV23-1,NA,TGCGCCAGCAGTCACAATCCGGACGGACCCATCAACTATGGCTACACCTTC,CASSHNPDGPINYGYTF
NA,TRBJ2-2,TRBV24-1,TRBD2,TGTGCCACCAGTGAGTTTAGCGGGGGGCCCCCCCCGAACACCGGGGAGCTGTTTTTT,CATSEFSGGPPPNTGELFF
few,TRBJ1-2,TRBV27,TRBD1,TGTGCCAGCAGTTCACTTGGGACAGGCGTTAACTATGGCTACACCTTC,CASSSLGTGVNYGYTF
few,TRBJ2-5,TRBV7-6,NA,TGTGCCAGCAGCTCCGGTTGGGGGGCACAAGAGACCCAGTACTTC,CASSSGWGAQETQYF
NA,TRBJ1-5,TRBV5-6,NA,TGTGCCAGCAGCTTCGGCAGGGGTGCCAATCAGCCCCAGCATTTT,CASSFGRGANQPQHF
NA,TRBJ1-1,TRBV7-4,NA,TGTGCCAGCAGTTTTCGTGCAGCCACCTACACTGAAGCTTTCTTT,CASSFRAATYTEAFF
NA,TRBJ2-1,TRBV4-1,TRBD2,TGCGCCAGCAGCCAAGAGGGTAGCGGGGGGGCAAATGAGCAGTTCTTC,CASSQEGSGGANEQFF
NA,TRBJ2-1,TRBV9,NA,TGTGCCAGCAGCGTAGTTGGACTGACGGACAATGAGCAGTTCTTC,CASSVVGLTDNEQFF
few,TRBJ1-2,TRBV14,TRBD1,TGTGCCAGCAGCCAAGATATCGGCGGGGACAGGCGCTATGGCTACACCTTC,CASSQDIGGDRRYGYTF
many,TRBJ2-1,TRBV2,NA,TGTGCCTGGCGGGGGCTACAGTTAAATGAGCAGTTCTTC,CAWRGLQLNEQFF
NA,TRBJ2-4,TRBV27,TRBD2,TGTGCCAGCATGGGGGGGGAGGTGTACATTCAGTACTTC,CASMGGEVYIQYF
once,TRBJ1-2,TRBV29-1,TRBD1,TGCAGCGTTGAACCGACAGGGAGAAACTATGGCTACACCTTC,CSVEPTGRNYGYTF
few,TRBJ1-6,TRBV6-1,NA,TGTGCCAGCCAGACAGGACCTTCGAGCTCCTATAATTCACCCCTCCACTTT,CASQTGPSSSYNSPLHF
NA,TRBJ2-1,TRBV12-3/TRBV12-4,NA,TGTGCCAGCAGTTTAGCCCCGATTTCAAACAATGAGCAGTTCTTC,CASSLAPISNNEQFF
few,TRBJ1-3,TRBV29-1,NA,TGCAGCGTTCAGTCTTCAGTGGGGTCCTCTGGAAACACCATATATTTT,CSVQSSVGSSGNTIYF
few,TRBJ2-1,TRBV9,TRBD2,TGTGCCAGCAGCGTAGGCATAGGGCCCTCCGGCGGGGGTAGCGCCTACAATGAGCAGTTCTTC,CASSVGIGPSGGGSAYNEQFF